This T cell receptor (beta chain) emerged from a study of shared clonotypes between healthy human individuals. A word on this clone: Additional DNA sequences in this sample encode the identical CDR3.

Trimming removed 4 bases from V and 0 bases from J, with 9 bases in between. CDR3 length equals 14 residues. From germline, CDR1 is SGHRS and CDR2 YFSETQ. Method: immunoSEQ multiplex PCR; TCRdb's copy keeps in-frame clones and lacks some. The sample lists 2 million to 2.5 million clones; 90% to 97% were seen once. This clonotype originated in a man between 18 and 29 years old in good health. The chain uses TRBV5-1 and TRBJ2-3; D remains ambiguous. Sequencing was carried out using naive CD4+ T cells sorted from blood. The sample's subset: CD45RA+ positively selected. CDR3 protein: CASSPPGSTDTQYF. The CDR3 nucleotides read TGCGCCAGCAGCCCTCCCGGGAGCACAGATACGCAGTATTTT.